This T cell receptor beta chain was observed in a study of STAT5B mutations in CD4+ large granular lymphocyte leukemia. At the level of the study: Among healthy controls, a particular HLA allele went with more CDR3 'QG' motifs.

Here immunoSEQ multiplex PCR was the method, and the copy in TCRdb shows in-frame clones only, minus some. The sample has about 40,000 clones; roughly 76% are singletons. The CDR3 length is 16 residues. V lost 1 base and J 7 bases, leaving 15 bases between the germline ends. Germline assignment: CDR1 SGHRS and CDR2 YFSETQ. This clone has just a few counts. Antigen unknown. Broader study findings: Without HLA matching, higher CD4+ than CD8+ T-LGLL clonality could reflect small sample size.

This receptor was identified in a human donor in good health. Material: CD4+ T cells from blood buffy coats. The J gene is TRBJ1-6, the V gene TRBV5-1; maybe TRBD1 (5 bases). CDR3 DNA: TGCGCCAGCAGCTTGACAGCAGGGTCCTCCAATTCACCCCTCCACTTT. This translates into CASSLTAGSSNSPLHF.